Listed here are 27 T cell receptor beta chains from one sample, sequenced in a study of T cells expressing NK-cell markers (dated by TCRdb to between 2020 and 2021). The library was prepared using 5' RACE. TCRdb records Illumina HiSeq 2000 as the sequencer. TCRdb reprocessed the reads and assigns one entry to each CDR3 protein sequence, leaving out DNA. This sample's table has entries for about 260,000 distinct CDR3 sequences. The leading ten clones occupy 4.2% of the sample. The sample comprised blood T cells: a sorted CD56 or NKG2C T cell subset, CD4+ or CD8+ T cells, or bulk PBMC T cells (not recorded which). The receptors shown here come from a woman between 18 and 75 years old in good health.

The chain employs TRBV7-3 and TRBJ1-1; TCRdb's D call, TRBD1, is unchecked because there is no DNA. The V gene's germline CDR1 is SGHTA and CDR2 FQGTGA. The CDR3 length is 14 residues. CDR3 sequence reads: CASSPDRGGTEAFF.

The J gene is TRBJ2-2, the V gene TRBV29-1; TCRdb reports TRBD2, a call that lacks DNA to check it against. CDR3 length equals 16 residues. Germline CDR1 is SQVTM and CDR2 is ANQGSEA. The CDR3 protein is CSVAPVLAGVPGELFF.

V and J are TRBV6-1 and TRBJ2-3; as DNA is missing, the TRBD2 call by TCRdb cannot be tested. Germline CDR1 and CDR2: MNHNS and SASEGT. This CDR3 comprises 14 residues. The CDR3 spells CASKLAGSTDTQYF.

J is TRBJ2-1 and V is TRBV11-2. Germline V gives CDR1 SGHAT, CDR2 FQNNGV. CDR3 length equals 13 residues. The CDR3 reads CASSLDLGNEQFF.

This sequence joins TRBV5-8 and TRBJ2-7; TCRdb names TRBD1, which stays unverified in the absence of DNA. CDR3 length: 14 amino acids. CDR1 is SGHTS, CDR2 YDEGEE, per germline. The CDR3 here is CASSLAGTMGEQYF.

The chain carries TRBV20-1 and TRBJ2-3; TCRdb's D call, TRBD1, is unchecked because there is no DNA. The CDR3 spans 16 residues. Germline V gene data show CDR1 as DFQATT and CDR2 as SNEGSKA (reference sequence). CDR3 in amino acids: CSARVAIGTGLDTQYF.

V is TRBV27 and J is TRBJ2-3; TCRdb's D gene call, TRBD1, goes unchecked for lack of DNA. The CDR3 covers 17 residues. Germline V gives CDR1 MNHEY, CDR2 SMNVEV (reference sequence). The CDR3 loop reads CASSLYRSTEGTDTQYF.

V is TRBV6-2 or TRBV6-3 and J is TRBJ2-7; as DNA is missing, the TRBD2 call by TCRdb cannot be tested. CDR3 length: 13 residues. Germline V gives CDR1 MNHEY, CDR2 SVGEGT. The CDR3 protein is CASSPGLGYEQYF.

J is TRBJ2-3 and V is TRBV20-1; TCRdb's D call, TRBD1, is unchecked because there is no DNA. CDR1 is DFQATT, CDR2 SNEGSKA, per germline (reference sequence). The CDR3 is made up of 14 amino acids. The CDR3 sequence is CSARATPGGDTQYF.

This sequence joins TRBV3-1 and TRBJ2-1. The germline gives CDR1 LGHDT, CDR2 YNNKEL (reference sequence). CDR3 size: 13 residues. CDR3 loop: CASSQSVYNEQFF.

The gene calls are TRBV5-6 and TRBJ1-5; TCRdb calls TRBD1, which cannot be checked without DNA. The CDR3 is made up of 16 amino acids. Germline lookup yields CDR1 SGHDT and CDR2 YYEEEE. CDR3 amino acids: CASSYKETGGNQPQHF.

The chain combines TRBV6-1 with TRBJ1-3; TCRdb's D gene call, TRBD1, goes unchecked for lack of DNA. This CDR3 has 15 residues. Germline-derived CDR1 and CDR2 are MNHNS and SASEGT. CDR3 in amino acids: CASGSDRGPGNTIYF.

V and J are TRBV3-1 and TRBJ2-3; TCRdb's D call of TRBD2 is untestable without DNA. This CDR3 comprises 17 residues. Germline CDR1 is LGHDT and CDR2 is YNNKEL (reference sequence). The chain's CDR3 is CASSRSGSSKGTDTQYF.

The chain uses TRBV6-1 and TRBJ1-4; TCRdb's D call, TRBD1, is unchecked because there is no DNA. This CDR3 has 15 residues. CDR1 MNHNS and CDR2 SASEGT come from the germline V gene. CDR3 protein: CASKTPGGTNEKLFF.

The genes are TRBV10-2 and TRBJ2-5; TCRdb reports TRBD2, a call that lacks DNA to check it against. CDR3 length: 16 residues. The germline V gene encodes CDR1 WSHSY and CDR2 SAAADI. The chain's CDR3 is CASTSGEGLDQETQYF.

The chain is built from TRBV5-4 and TRBJ2-4. The germline gives CDR1 SGHNT, CDR2 YYREEE (reference sequence). The CDR3 has 16 residues. CDR3 sequence: CASSGNGKGAKNIQYF.

This chain uses TRBV11-2 with TRBJ2-3; checking the TCRdb D call of TRBD2 is not possible without DNA. Germline assignment: CDR1 SGHAT and CDR2 FQNNGV. The CDR3 spans 16 residues. This CDR3 is CASSGRAGGGTDTQYF. The full variable domain, completed using reference TRBV11-2 and TRBJ2-3, is EAGVAQSPRYKIIEKRQSVAFWCNPISGHATLYWYQQILGQGPKLLIQFQNNGVVDDSQLPKDRFSAERLKGVDSTLKIQPAKLEDSAVYLCASSGRAGGGTDTQYFGPGTRLTVL.

The rearrangement joins TRBV9 to TRBJ1-4; TCRdb's assignment of TRBD1 cannot be checked, as there is no DNA. Germline CDR1 reads SGDLS; CDR2 reads YYNGEE. The CDR3 runs to 16 residues. This CDR3 is CASSVGTGWGNEKLFF.

The chain joins TRBV10-3 to TRBJ2-3. The germline V gene encodes CDR1 ENHRY and CDR2 SYGVKD. This CDR3 region has 13 residues. CDR3 amino acids: CAISEMGPDTQYF.

The chain has TRBV20-1 and TRBJ2-4. Germline V gene data show CDR1 as DFQATT and CDR2 as SNEGSKA (reference sequence). This CDR3 comprises 13 residues. This CDR3 is CSARAPAKNIQYF.

The V gene is TRBV19, the J gene TRBJ1-4; TCRdb's D call, TRBD1, is unchecked because there is no DNA. Germline CDR1 LNHDA, CDR2 SQIVND (reference sequence). The CDR3 totals 13 residues. CDR3 sequence reads: CASIGTRQEKLFF.

The gene calls are TRBV18 and TRBJ1-5; TCRdb picks TRBD1, but there is no DNA to check that call. Germline values: CDR1 KGHSH, CDR2 LQKENI. This CDR3 is built from 14 residues. The CDR3 sequence: CASSPLRTDQPQHF.

The chain links TRBV28 to TRBJ2-7; TCRdb calls TRBD2, which cannot be checked without DNA. Germline CDR1 reads MDHEN; CDR2 reads SYDVKM. This CDR3 is built from 15 residues. CDR3 residues: CASSLGGTTAYEQYF.

The chain links TRBV6-1 to TRBJ2-3; TCRdb indicates TRBD2, and absent DNA this call remains unverified. Germline-derived CDR1 and CDR2 are MNHNS and SASEGT. The CDR3 is 15 residues long. This chain's CDR3 is CASSSSGGFTDTQYF.

The chain has TRBV2 and TRBJ1-1. Germline-derived CDR1 and CDR2 are SNHLY and FYNNEI. The CDR3 spans 15 residues. This CDR3 is CASRDWTDMNTEAFF.

The V call is TRBV28, the J call TRBJ2-7; TCRdb gives TRBD2 as the D gene, but with no DNA this cannot be confirmed. The germline V gene has CDR1 MDHEN and CDR2 SYDVKM. CDR3 length: 14 amino acids. The CDR3 spells CASIAGGRRGEQYF.

The chain links TRBV12-3 or TRBV12-4 to TRBJ1-1. CDR3 length: 13 residues. The CDR3 is CASSLSRYTEAFF.